This T cell receptor (beta chain) was sequenced during a study of vaccination and CD4 T cells after COVID-19. Across the study: With several mild cases and one severe, convalescent patients were SARS-CoV-2 positive by nasal swab PCR. Convalescent patients gave post-COVID blood a median about 95 days post-diagnosis, range 35 to 161.

The Oncomine TCR Beta short-read assay was applied to DNA of cultured CD4+ T cells. TCRdb passed the PCR reads through MiXCR, listing each CDR3 protein once. This sample has thousands of distinct CDR3 sequences, with nearly 70% found just once. Looked up from germline, CDR1 is MNHEY and CDR2 is SVGEGT. V gave up 6 bases and J gave up 4 bases, with 15 bases separating them. The CDR3 is 14 residues long. Comments on this clonotype: Its target is unknown.

Specified treatment: approximately 10-day PBMC culture with coronavirus spike peptide pools or control peptides (ViraFEST assay). After expanding antigen-specific T cells with peptide pools, ViraFEST sequenced their TCRs. The material sequenced was CD4+ T cells from blood, cultured in vitro. V gene TRBV6-2 or TRBV6-3 combines with J gene TRBJ1-2; possible D gene TRBD1, 5 bases. The TCR was taken from a human donor who had recovered from COVID-19. CDR3 sequence (DNA): TGTGCCAGCAGACGTCCCCGGGACTCCTATGGCTACACCTTC. Its protein product is CASRRPRDSYGYTF.